This record concerns one TCR beta chain sequence. This record belongs to a study of blood T cell repertoires in COVID-19. Authors' methods: How many nucleated cells were present was estimated from reference gene primer amplification. The table came from immunoSEQ multiplex PCR; TCRdb's copy has only in-frame clones and leaves some out. V and J calls plus clone size are reproduced from that table; the DNA served to infer D and trimming. The sample carries around 63,000 clones, around nine tenths recorded once. CDR3 size: 14 residues. Between the trimmed V and J ends, which lost 3 bases and 8 bases, there was a span of 16 bases. Germline V gene lookup returns CDR1 LNHDA and CDR2 SQIVND (reference sequence).

The rearrangement links TRBV19 to TRBJ1-2, with D unresolved. This receptor was taken from a woman at least 80 years old with active COVID-19. The sequenced sample consisted of peripheral blood. The CDR3 sequence is CASSIDPTSRGYTF. The CDR3 bases are TGTGCCAGTAGTATTGACCCCACCTCGCGGGGCTACACCTTC.